The 18 T cell receptor beta chains listed next were all sequenced from one sample in a study of blood T cell repertoires in COVID-19. The protocol was immunoSEQ multiplex PCR, while the TCRdb copy is restricted to in-frame clones and leaves out a portion. The data show 300,000 to 450,000 clones, over 85% seen once. Sequencing was done on a sample of peripheral blood. The receptors were gathered from a woman in her sixties with COVID-19, enrolled during active disease.

In its sample, this clone was seen a few times. The chain links TRBV18 to TRBJ1-6; possible D gene TRBD1, 6 bases. From germline, CDR1 is KGHSH and CDR2 LQKENI. The CDR3 has 16 residues. Deletions cut 6 bases from V and 5 bases from J, with 17 bases between. CDR3 sequence reads: CASSPPNRADNSPLHF. CDR3 nucleotides: TGTGCCAGCTCCCCCCCTAACAGGGCGGATAATTCACCCCTCCACTTT. Filled out from reference TRBV18 and TRBJ1-6, the complete variable domain reads NAGVMQNPRHLVRRRGQEARLRCSPMKGHSHVYWYRQLPEEGLKFMVYLQKENIIDESGMPKERFSAEFPKEGPSILRIQQVVRGDSAAYFCASSPPNRADNSPLHFGNGTRLTVT.

The chain joins TRBV5-1 to TRBJ2-5, with TRBD2 matching over 8 bases. This CDR3 is 15 amino acids long. Trimming cost V 2 bases and J 2 bases; bases outside gene matches: 5. Germline values: CDR1 SGHRS, CDR2 YFSETQ. The CDR3 nucleotides are TGCGCCAGCAGCTTCGGCGGGACTAGTCAAGAGACCCAGTACTTC. This translates into CASSFGGTSQETQYF.

The V and J genes are TRBV2 and TRBJ1-5; D is unresolved. Per germline, CDR1 SNHLY and CDR2 FYNNEI. There are 12 residues in the CDR3. V was cut by 7 bases and J by 4 bases, with 8 bases left in between. The CDR3, as DNA: TGTGCCAGCACCCTCGGGAATCAGCCCCAGCATTTT. Its translation: CASTLGNQPQHF.

This clone was counted only a few times. V usage is TRBV7-2 and J usage is TRBJ2-5, with TRBD1 matching over 7 bases. Germline V gene sequence: CDR1 SGHTA, CDR2 FQGNSA. The V and J ends lost 5 bases and 2 bases, in that order; junction bases with no gene match: 5. This CDR3 is built from 14 residues. DNA for the CDR3: TGTGCCAGCAGCGAACCGGGACAGCAAGAGACCCAGTACTTC. Residues: CASSEPGQQETQYF.

The chain links TRBV5-1 to TRBJ2-3; maybe TRBD1 (7 bases). Per germline, CDR1 SGHRS and CDR2 YFSETQ. Trimming took off 0 bases at V and 5 bases at J, with 16 bases between the two ends. This CDR3 spans 16 amino acids. The CDR3 DNA reads TGCGCCAGCAGCTTGGAGTCACAGGGGAGGAGAGATACGCAGTATTTT. Residues: CASSLESQGRRDTQYF.

In this sample, this clone turned up a few times. The CDR3 DNA sequence: TGTGCCAGCAGCTTAGCGTCGCAGGGGGAAAAAGCTTTCTTT. It is translated as CASSLASQGEKAFF. V and J are TRBV7-9 and TRBJ1-1; 7 bases are shared with TRBD1. The junction had 7 bases not matched to a gene; V was cut back by 0 bases and J by 9 bases. Germline-derived CDR1 and CDR2 are SEHNR and FQNEAQ (reference sequence). This CDR3 has 14 amino acids.

The chain employs TRBV12-3 or TRBV12-4 and TRBJ1-5; TRBD1 might be the D (5 bases). The CDR3 totals 13 residues. The V end lost 5 bases, the J end lost 11 bases, and 16 bases lay between the germline ends. CDR3 amino acids: CASSILHGGTQHF. The CDR3 DNA is TGTGCCAGCAGTATACTTCACGGGGGGACCCAGCATTTT.

This clone was observed a few times. The chain uses TRBV6-2 or TRBV6-3 and TRBJ2-1; 7 bases are a match to TRBD1. The V gene end was trimmed by 2 bases and the J gene end by 0 bases; junction bases not matched to a gene: 7. The CDR3 has 17 amino acids. In germline, CDR1 is MNHEY, CDR2 SVGEGT. The CDR3 DNA reads as TGTGCCAGCAGTTACCGTACAGGGGACGGCTCCTACAATGAGCAGTTCTTC. Encoded protein: CASSYRTGDGSYNEQFF.

The CDR3 protein is CASSSFAGYTF. For the CDR3, the DNA is TGTGCCAGCAGCTCCTTTGCGGGCTACACCTTC. The chain joins TRBV7-2 to TRBJ1-2; no clear D. Germline values: CDR1 SGHTA, CDR2 FQGNSA. The CDR3 length is 11 residues. Trimming removed 4 bases at V and 8 bases at J, with 8 bases between.

The J gene is TRBJ1-1, the V gene TRBV4-2; D may be TRBD1 (5 bases). Trimming stripped 1 base from V and 6 bases from J, with 12 bases between. The CDR3 has 14 amino acids. Germline CDR1 reads LGHNA; CDR2 reads YNFKEQ. The CDR3 is CASSQGRGGAEAFF. DNA for the CDR3: TGTGCCAGCAGCCAAGGTCGGGGGGGAGCTGAAGCTTTCTTT.

This clone was counted between two and nine times. The chain carries TRBV9 and TRBJ1-2, with D unresolved. Germline CDR1 reads SGDLS; CDR2 reads YYNGEE. The V end was cut by 2 bases, the J end by 6 bases, with 17 bases between. The CDR3 is 15 residues long. The CDR3 spells CASSVTPWRPDGYTF. As DNA, the CDR3 is TGTGCCAGCAGCGTCACCCCCTGGAGGCCGGATGGCTACACCTTC.

The CDR3 reads CASSRRQENSPLHF. The DNA of the CDR3 is TGTGCCAGTAGTCGTAGACAGGAGAATTCACCCCTCCACTTT. The rearrangement joins TRBV19 to TRBJ1-6; weak D call: TRBD1 (6 bases). The V gene lost 5 bases and the J gene lost 7 bases, with 12 bases spanning the gap. CDR1 and CDR2 from the germline V gene are LNHDA and SQIVND (reference sequence). The CDR3 has 14 residues.

This chain connects TRBV6-1 to TRBJ1-6; the D gene is possibly TRBD1 (5 bases). Trimming took 1 base from V and 9 from J, leaving 13 bases between them. This CDR3 comprises 15 residues. Germline CDR1 reads MNHNS; CDR2 reads SASEGT. CDR3 sequence: CASSEVGGLVSPLHF. The CDR3 nucleotides read TGTGCCAGCAGTGAAGTGGGGGGTCTGGTTTCACCCCTCCACTTT.

The chain recombines TRBV12-3 or TRBV12-4 with TRBJ2-7, with 8 bases fitting TRBD1. With V trimmed by 6 bases and J by 2 bases, 3 bases remained unmatched. This CDR3 has 13 residues. This CDR3 is CASSKDRAYEQYF. CDR3 DNA sequence: TGTGCCAGCAGCAAGGACAGGGCCTACGAGCAGTACTTC.

The chain is built from TRBV2 and TRBJ1-2; 12 nucleotides align to TRBD1. CDR1 and CDR2 (germline): SNHLY, FYNNEI. The CDR3 sequence is 17 residues long. J was trimmed by 5 bases and V by 1 base; bases with no gene match: 8. The CDR3 region is CASSEGDRGPWTYGYTF. The DNA of the CDR3 is TGTGCCAGCAGTGAAGGGGACAGGGGGCCCTGGACTTATGGCTACACCTTC.

The chain carries TRBV7-3 and TRBJ1-2; TRBD1 aligns across 7 bases. V was pared by 5 bases and J by 10 bases, with 13 bases of the junction left unmatched. The CDR3 spans 14 residues. The germline CDR1 and CDR2 sequences are SGHTA and FQGTGA. The CDR3: CASSPPPDRSHYTF. CDR3 coding DNA: TGTGCCAGCAGCCCTCCACCGGACAGGTCTCACTACACCTTC. Complete variable domain (other parts from reference TRBV7-3 and TRBJ1-2): GAGVSQTPSNKVTEKGKYVELRCDPISGHTALYWYRQSLGQGPEFLIYFQGTGAADDSGLPNDRFFAVRPEGSVSTLKIQRTERGDSAVYLCASSPPPDRSHYTFGSGTRLTVV.

The CDR3 sequence: CASSSDRGYSPLHF. CDR3 sequence (DNA): TGTGCCAGCAGCTCGGACAGGGGGTATTCACCCCTCCACTTT. V usage is TRBV7-8 and J usage is TRBJ1-6, with TRBD1 matching over 10 bases. V was pared by 4 bases and J by 8 bases, with 2 bases of the junction left unmatched. The CDR3 sequence is 14 residues long. CDR1 is SGHVS and CDR2 is FQNEAQ in the germline V gene.

This clone occurred a few times. J is TRBJ2-2 and V is TRBV18; TRBD1 matches at 9 bases. Germline values: CDR1 KGHSH, CDR2 LQKENI. The CDR3 sequence is 15 residues long. J was trimmed by 2 bases and V by 7 bases; bases with no gene match: 5. The CDR3 sequence: CASFRGQGNTGELFF. For the CDR3, the DNA is TGTGCCAGCTTCCGGGGACAGGGAAACACCGGGGAGCTGTTTTTT.